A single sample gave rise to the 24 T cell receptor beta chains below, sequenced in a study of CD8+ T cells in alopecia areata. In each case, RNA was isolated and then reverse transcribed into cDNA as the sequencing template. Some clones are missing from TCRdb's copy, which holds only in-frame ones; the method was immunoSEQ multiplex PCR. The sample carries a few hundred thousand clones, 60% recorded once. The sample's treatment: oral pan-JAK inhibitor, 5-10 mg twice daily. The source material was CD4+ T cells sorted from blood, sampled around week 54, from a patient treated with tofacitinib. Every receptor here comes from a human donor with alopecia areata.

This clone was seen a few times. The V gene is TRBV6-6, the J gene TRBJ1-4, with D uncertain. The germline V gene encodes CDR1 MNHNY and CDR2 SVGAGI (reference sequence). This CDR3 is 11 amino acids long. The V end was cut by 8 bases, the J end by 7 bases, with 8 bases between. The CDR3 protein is CASASSEKLFF. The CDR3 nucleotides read TGTGCCAGCGCCTCTTCTGAAAAACTGTTTTTT.

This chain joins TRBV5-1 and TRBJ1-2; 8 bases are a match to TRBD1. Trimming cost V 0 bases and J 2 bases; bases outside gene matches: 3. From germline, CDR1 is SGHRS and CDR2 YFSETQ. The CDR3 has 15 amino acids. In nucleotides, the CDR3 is TGCGCCAGCAGCTTGGATGGGGACAGGAACTATGGCTACACCTTC. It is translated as CASSLDGDRNYGYTF. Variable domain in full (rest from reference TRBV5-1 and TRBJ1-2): KAGVTQTPRYLIKTRGQQVTLSCSPISGHRSVSWYQQTPGQGLQFLFEYFSETQRNKGNFPGRFSGRQFSNSRSEMNVSTLELGDSALYLCASSLDGDRNYGYTFGSGTRLTVV.

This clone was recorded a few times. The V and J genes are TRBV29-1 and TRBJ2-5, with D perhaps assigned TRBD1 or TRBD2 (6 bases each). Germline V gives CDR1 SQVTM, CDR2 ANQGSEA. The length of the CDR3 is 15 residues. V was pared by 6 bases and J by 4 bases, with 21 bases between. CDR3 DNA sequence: TGCAGCGTCCTAACATCAGGGGAGGTTGGAGAGACCCAGTACTTC. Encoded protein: CSVLTSGEVGETQYF.

The CDR3 DNA is TGCAGCTACAGGGGGGGTGAAAAACTGTTTTTT. This codes for CSYRGGEKLFF. The rearrangement uses TRBV29-1 and TRBJ1-4; 8 bases align to TRBD1. The ends lost 8 bases at V and 7 bases at J; junction bases unmatched: 3. CDR3 length: 11 amino acids. Germline CDR1 and CDR2: SQVTM and ANQGSEA.

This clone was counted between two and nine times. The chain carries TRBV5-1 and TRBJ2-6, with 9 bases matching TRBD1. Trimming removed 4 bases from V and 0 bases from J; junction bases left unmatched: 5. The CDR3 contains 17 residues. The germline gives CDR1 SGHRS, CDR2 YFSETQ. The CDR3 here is CASSGGQGHSGANVLTF. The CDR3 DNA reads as TGCGCCAGCAGCGGGGGACAGGGTCACTCTGGGGCCAACGTCCTGACTTTC. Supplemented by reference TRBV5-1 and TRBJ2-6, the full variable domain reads KAGVTQTPRYLIKTRGQQVTLSCSPISGHRSVSWYQQTPGQGLQFLFEYFSETQRNKGNFPGRFSGRQFSNSRSEMNVSTLELGDSALYLCASSGGQGHSGANVLTFGAGSRLTVL.

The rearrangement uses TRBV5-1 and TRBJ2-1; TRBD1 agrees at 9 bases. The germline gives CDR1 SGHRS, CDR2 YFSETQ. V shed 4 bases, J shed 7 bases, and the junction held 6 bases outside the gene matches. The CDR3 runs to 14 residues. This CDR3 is CASSTGQGWNEQFF. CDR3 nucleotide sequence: TGCGCCAGCAGCACAGGACAGGGGTGGAATGAGCAGTTCTTC.

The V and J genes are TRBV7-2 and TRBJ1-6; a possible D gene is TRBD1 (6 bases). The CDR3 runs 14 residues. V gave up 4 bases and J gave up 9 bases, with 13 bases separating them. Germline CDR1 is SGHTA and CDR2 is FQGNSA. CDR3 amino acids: CASSSPQGASPLHF. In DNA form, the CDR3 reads TGTGCCAGCAGCTCCCCACAGGGAGCTTCACCCCTCCACTTT.

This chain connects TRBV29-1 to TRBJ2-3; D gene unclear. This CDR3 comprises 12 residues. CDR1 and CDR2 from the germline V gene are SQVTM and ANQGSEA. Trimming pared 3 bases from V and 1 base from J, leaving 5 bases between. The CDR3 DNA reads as TGCAGCGTTGACTTCGGCACAGATACGCAGTATTTT. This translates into CSVDFGTDTQYF.

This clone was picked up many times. The CDR3 region has the DNA TGTGCCAGCAGCTTAAACCAGGGCCCACAATACGAGCAGTACTTC. Amino acid sequence: CASSLNQGPQYEQYF. The rearrangement links TRBV13 to TRBJ2-7, with a possible D match to TRBD1 (5 bases). The CDR3 extends over 15 amino acids. The germline V and J ends were trimmed by 2 bases and 4 bases, with 15 bases remaining between them. Germline V gives CDR1 PRHDT, CDR2 FYEKMQ (reference sequence).

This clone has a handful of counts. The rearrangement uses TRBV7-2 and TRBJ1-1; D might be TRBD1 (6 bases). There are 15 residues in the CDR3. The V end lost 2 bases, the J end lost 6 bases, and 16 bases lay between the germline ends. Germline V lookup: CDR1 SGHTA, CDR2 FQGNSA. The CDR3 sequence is CASSLSGAGAPEAFF. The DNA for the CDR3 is TGTGCCAGCAGCTTATCTGGGGCAGGGGCCCCTGAAGCTTTCTTT. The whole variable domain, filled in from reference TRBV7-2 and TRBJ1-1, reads GAGVSQSPSNKVTEKGKDVELRCDPISGHTALYWYRQSLGQGLEFLIYFQGNSAPDKSGLPSDRFSAERTGGSVSTLTIQRTQQEDSAVYLCASSLSGAGAPEAFFGQGTRLTVV.

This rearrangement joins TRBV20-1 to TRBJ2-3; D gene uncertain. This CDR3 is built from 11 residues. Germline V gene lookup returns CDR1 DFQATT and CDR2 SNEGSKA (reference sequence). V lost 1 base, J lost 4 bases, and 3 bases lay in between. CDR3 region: CSARVPDTQYF. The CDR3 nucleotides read TGCAGTGCTAGAGTCCCAGATACGCAGTATTTT.

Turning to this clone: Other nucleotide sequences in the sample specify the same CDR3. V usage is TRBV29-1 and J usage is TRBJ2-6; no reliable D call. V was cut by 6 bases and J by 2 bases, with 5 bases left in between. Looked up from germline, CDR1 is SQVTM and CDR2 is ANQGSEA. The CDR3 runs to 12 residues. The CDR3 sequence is CSVNTGANVLTF. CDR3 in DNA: TGCAGCGTAAATACTGGGGCCAACGTCCTGACTTTC.

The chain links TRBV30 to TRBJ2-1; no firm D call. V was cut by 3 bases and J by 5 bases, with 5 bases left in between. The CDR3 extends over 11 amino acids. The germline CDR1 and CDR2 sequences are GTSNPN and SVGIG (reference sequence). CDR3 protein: CAWRGNNEQFF. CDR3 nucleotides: TGTGCCTGGAGAGGCAACAATGAGCAGTTCTTC.

The DNA for the CDR3 is TGTGCCTGGAGTCGAGGGGAGAGGTACACTGAAGCTTTCTTT. Protein: CAWSRGERYTEAFF. This rearrangement joins TRBV30 to TRBJ1-1, with D perhaps matching TRBD1 (5 bases). Germline V gives CDR1 GTSNPN, CDR2 SVGIG (reference sequence). V was cut by 2 bases and J by 3 bases, with 13 bases left in between. This CDR3 spans 14 amino acids. Complete variable domain (other parts from reference TRBV30 and TRBJ1-1): SQTIHQWPATLVQPVGSPLSLECTVEGTSNPNLYWYRQAAGRGLQLLFYSVGIGQISSEVPQNLSASRPQDRQFILSSKKLLLSDSGFYLCAWSRGERYTEAFFGQGTRLTVV.

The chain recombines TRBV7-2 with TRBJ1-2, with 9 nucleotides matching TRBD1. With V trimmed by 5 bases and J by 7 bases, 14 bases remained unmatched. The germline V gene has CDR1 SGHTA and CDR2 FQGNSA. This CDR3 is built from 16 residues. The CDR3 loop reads CASSALTGGSTSGYTF. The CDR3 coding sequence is TGTGCCAGCAGCGCCCTTACAGGGGGCAGTACGAGTGGCTACACCTTC.

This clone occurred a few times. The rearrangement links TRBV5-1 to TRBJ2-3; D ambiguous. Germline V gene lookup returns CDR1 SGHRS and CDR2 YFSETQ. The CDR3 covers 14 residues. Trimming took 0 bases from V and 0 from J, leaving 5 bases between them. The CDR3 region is CASSLGESTDTQYF. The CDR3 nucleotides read TGCGCCAGCAGCTTGGGAGAGAGCACAGATACGCAGTATTTT.

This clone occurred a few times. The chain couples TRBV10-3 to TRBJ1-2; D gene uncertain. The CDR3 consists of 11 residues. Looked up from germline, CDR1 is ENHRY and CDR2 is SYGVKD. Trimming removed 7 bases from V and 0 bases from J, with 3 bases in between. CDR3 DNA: TGTGCCATCACTTCTAACTATGGCTACACCTTC. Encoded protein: CAITSNYGYTF.

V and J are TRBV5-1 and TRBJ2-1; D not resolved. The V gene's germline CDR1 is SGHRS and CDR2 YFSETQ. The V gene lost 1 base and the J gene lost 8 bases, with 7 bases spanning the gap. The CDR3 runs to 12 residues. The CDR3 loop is CASSLYRDEQFF. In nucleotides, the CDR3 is TGCGCCAGCAGCTTGTATAGGGATGAGCAGTTCTTC.

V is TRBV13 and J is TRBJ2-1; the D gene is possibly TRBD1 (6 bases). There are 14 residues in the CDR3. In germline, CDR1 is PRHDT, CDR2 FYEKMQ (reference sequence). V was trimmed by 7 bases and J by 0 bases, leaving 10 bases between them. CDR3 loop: CASTPQGSYNEQFF. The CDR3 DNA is TGTGCCAGCACCCCACAGGGCTCCTACAATGAGCAGTTCTTC. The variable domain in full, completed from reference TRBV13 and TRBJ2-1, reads AAGVIQSPRHLIKEKRETATLKCYPIPRHDTVYWYQQGPGQDPQFLISFYEKMQSDKGSIPDRFSAQQFSDYHSELNMSSLELGDSALYFCASTPQGSYNEQFFGPGTRLTVL.

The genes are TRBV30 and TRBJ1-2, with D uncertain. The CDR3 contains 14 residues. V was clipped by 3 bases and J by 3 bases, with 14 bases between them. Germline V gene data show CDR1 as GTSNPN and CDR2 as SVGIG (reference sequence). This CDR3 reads CAWREWQVYYGYTF. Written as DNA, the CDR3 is TGTGCCTGGAGGGAGTGGCAGGTTTACTATGGCTACACCTTC.

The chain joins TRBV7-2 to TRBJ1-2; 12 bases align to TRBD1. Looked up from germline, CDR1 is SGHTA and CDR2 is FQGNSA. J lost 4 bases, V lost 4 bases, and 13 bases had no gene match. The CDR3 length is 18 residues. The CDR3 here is CASSSIPGQGAFVYGYTF. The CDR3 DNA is TGTGCCAGCAGCTCCATCCCGGGACAGGGGGCGTTTGTCTATGGCTACACCTTC.

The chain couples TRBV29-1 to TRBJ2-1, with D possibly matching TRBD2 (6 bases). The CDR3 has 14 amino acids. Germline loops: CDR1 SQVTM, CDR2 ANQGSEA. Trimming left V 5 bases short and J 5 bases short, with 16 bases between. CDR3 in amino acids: CSVWGEFRDNEQFF. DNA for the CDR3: TGCAGCGTTTGGGGGGAATTTCGGGACAATGAGCAGTTCTTC.

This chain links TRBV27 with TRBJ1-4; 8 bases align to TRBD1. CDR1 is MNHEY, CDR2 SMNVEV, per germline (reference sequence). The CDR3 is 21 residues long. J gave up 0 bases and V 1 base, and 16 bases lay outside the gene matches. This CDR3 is CASSLYAEPRTGLTTNEKLFF. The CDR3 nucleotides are TGTGCCAGCAGTTTATACGCCGAACCTCGGACAGGGCTAACAACTAATGAAAAACTGTTTTTT.

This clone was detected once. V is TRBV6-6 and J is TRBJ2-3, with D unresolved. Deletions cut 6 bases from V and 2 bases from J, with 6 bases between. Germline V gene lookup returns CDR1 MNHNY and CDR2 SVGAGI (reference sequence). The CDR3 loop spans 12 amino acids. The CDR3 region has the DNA TGTGCCAGCAGCACCTTCACAGATACGCAGTATTTT. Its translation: CASSTFTDTQYF.